Listed below are T cell receptor beta chains from one sample, sequenced in a study of blood T cell repertoires in COVID-19. The assay was immunoSEQ multiplex PCR, and TCRdb's table has in-frame clones only and misses some. Of 53,000 or so clones listed, 77% were seen once; the top ten hold around 45%. The sequenced material came from peripheral blood. The receptors originated from a man between 65 and 85 years old with active or convalescent COVID-19. Both conserved end residues are part of each CDR3. The D gene is left open where the match is weak.

v_gene | d_gene | CDR3aa
TRBV19 | TRBD1 | CASSLTGGSSGYTF
TRBV5-1 | NA | CASSVGLLTNEKLFF
TRBV9 | NA | CASSVGVSANYGYTF
TRBV30 | NA | CAWSVGGAGTEAFF
TRBV4-2 | TRBD1 | CASSQTGTGNEKLFF
TRBV5-1 | TRBD1 | CASSFVTGPYEQYF
TRBV7-3 | NA | CASSSYRDTNTGELFF
TRBV18 | NA | CASSPRQLSGEAFF
TRBV7-9 | TRBD1 | CASSSQTGANEKLFF
TRBV19 | NA | CASAEQAVGTGELFF
TRBV29-1 | NA | CSVGGRSGYTF
TRBV5-8 | NA | CASSPPSAGNTEAFF
TRBV7-9 | NA | CASSPGSVDTQYF
TRBV6-6 | TRBD2 | CASSYTGGGASYEQYF
TRBV5-6 | TRBD2 | CASVDSGSGFDEQYF
TRBV9 | NA | CASSVLDSSYGYTF
TRBV19 | TRBD1 | CASSQQGARATEAFF
TRBV7-9 | TRBD1 | CASSLTGDYTF
TRBV5-1 | TRBD2 | CASSLAGTSGSGQYF
TRBV19 | NA | CASSMFVSNQPQHF
TRBV19 | TRBD1 | CASSITTGADGYTF
TRBV7-3 | NA | CASSLELNTEAFF
TRBV4-3 | TRBD1 | CASSLQQGASYEQYF
TRBV28 | TRBD1 | CASNSGGTAGEKLFF
TRBV2 | TRBD1 | CASSVTRGSGNYGYTF
TRBV6-6 | NA | CASSYSRSEAFF
TRBV19 | TRBD1 | CASSPDRGAGNTIYF
TRBV4-3 | NA | CASSQERAVAKLFF
TRBV29-1 | NA | CSARGGSGANVLTF
TRBV6-2/TRBV6-3 | NA | CASSPFPGTSSYNEQFF
TRBV5-5 | TRBD1 | CASSLGTGRIDTQYF
TRBV11-3 | TRBD2 | CASSRGLAGESQETQYF
TRBV21-1 | NA | CASSKGQGVWEQYF
TRBV6-1 | NA | CASSENAGGYYGYTF
TRBV27 | TRBD2 | CASRPGLAGGNEQFF
TRBV5-1 | TRBD1 | CASSLGDRGNTGELFF
TRBV7-3 | NA | CASKMTMNTEAFF
TRBV27 | TRBD1 | CASSTDRVRSPLHF
TRBV11-2 | NA | CASSSSRRYGYTF
TRBV5-1 | NA | CASRDSSYEQYF
TRBV5-1 | TRBD1 | CASSFDPGQGSDTQYF
TRBV9 | NA | CASSAGTGINEQFF
TRBV6-5 | TRBD1 | CAPKGQEQTYEQYF
TRBV7-2 | TRBD2 | CAIVLAGVVDTQYF
TRBV24-1 | TRBD1 | CATSEPGQGFNGYTF